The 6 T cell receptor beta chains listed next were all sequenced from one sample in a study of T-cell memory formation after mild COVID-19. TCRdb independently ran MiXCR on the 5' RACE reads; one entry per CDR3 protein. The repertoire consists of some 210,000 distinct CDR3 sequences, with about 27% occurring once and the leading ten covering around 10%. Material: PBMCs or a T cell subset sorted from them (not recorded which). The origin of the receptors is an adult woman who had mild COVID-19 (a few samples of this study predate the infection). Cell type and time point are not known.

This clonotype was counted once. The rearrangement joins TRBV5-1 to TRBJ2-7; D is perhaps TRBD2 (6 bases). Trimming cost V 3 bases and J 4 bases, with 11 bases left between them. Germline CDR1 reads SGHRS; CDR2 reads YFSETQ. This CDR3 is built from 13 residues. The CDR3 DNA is TGCGCCAGCAGCTGGGGGGTAGGGTACGAGCAGTACTTC. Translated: CASSWGVGYEQYF.

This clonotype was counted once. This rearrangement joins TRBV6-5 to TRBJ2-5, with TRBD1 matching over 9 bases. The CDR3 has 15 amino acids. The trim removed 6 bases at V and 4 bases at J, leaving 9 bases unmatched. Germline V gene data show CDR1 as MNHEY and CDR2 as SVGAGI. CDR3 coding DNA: TGTGCCAGCAGCCCGGGACAGGGTGTAAGAGAGACCCAGTACTTC. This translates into CASSPGQGVRETQYF.

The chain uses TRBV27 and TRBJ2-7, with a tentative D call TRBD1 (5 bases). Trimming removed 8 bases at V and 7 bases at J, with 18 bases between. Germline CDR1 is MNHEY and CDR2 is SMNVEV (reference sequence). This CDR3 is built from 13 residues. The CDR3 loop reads CASPRTSTKEQYF. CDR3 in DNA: TGTGCCAGCCCCAGGACAAGTACCAAAGAGCAGTACTTC.

For the CDR3, the DNA is TGTGCCAGCAGCTTAGGCGGGCGTAATGAGCAGTTCTTC. It encodes CASSLGGRNEQFF. The rearrangement uses TRBV11-2 and TRBJ2-1; D possibly corresponds to TRBD2 (5 bases). Looked up from germline, CDR1 is SGHAT and CDR2 is FQNNGV. The CDR3 sequence is 13 residues long. V was clipped by 1 base and J by 7 bases, with 8 bases between them.

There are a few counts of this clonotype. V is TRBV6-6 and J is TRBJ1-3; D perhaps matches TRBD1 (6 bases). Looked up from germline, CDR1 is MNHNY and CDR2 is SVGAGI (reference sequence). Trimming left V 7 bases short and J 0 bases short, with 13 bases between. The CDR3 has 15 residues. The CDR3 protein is CASTTGTSSGNTIYF. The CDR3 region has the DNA TGTGCCAGCACTACAGGGACCAGCTCTGGAAACACCATATATTTT.

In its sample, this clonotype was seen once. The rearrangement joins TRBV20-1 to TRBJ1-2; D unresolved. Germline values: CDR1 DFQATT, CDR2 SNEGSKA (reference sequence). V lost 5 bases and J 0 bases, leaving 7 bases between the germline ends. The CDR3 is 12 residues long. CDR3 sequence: CSAYDTNYGYTF. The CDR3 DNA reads TGCAGTGCTTATGACACTAACTATGGCTACACCTTC.